This T cell receptor (beta chain) was captured by sequencing in a study of CD8+CD57+ T cells in acquired aplastic anemia. For the study at large: Average DNA yield from sorted CD4+ and CD8+ cells was approximately 3 ug. Mean read depth for CD4+ cells from healthy donors was around 11 million. The study's findings and limits: Patients versus controls showed no significant CD8+ Simpson's diversity difference. The number of CD8+ CDR3 sequences shared by patients and controls was fewer than 35.

This clonotype was found many times. Its target is not known. According to the study, genomic DNA was the template for TCR beta VDJ and CDR3 profiling. TCRdb reprocessed the reads via MiXCR and lists one record per CDR3 protein. The repertoire holds fewer than 250,000 distinct CDR3 sequences, approximately 52% seen once, with more than 15% in the top ten. The sequenced sample consisted of sorted CD4+, CD8+, or CD8+CD57+ T cells (not recorded which) from PBMCs. This TCR derives from a human donor in good health, serving as a control.

The CDR3 sequence: CASSQDFQRNQPQHF. The CDR3 coding sequence is TGTGCCAGCAGCCAAGATTTTCAGCGCAATCAGCCCCAGCATTTT. This chain uses TRBV3-1 with TRBJ1-5; D remains unclear. Trimming removed 0 bases from V and 2 bases from J, with 8 bases in between. This CDR3 contains 15 residues. Germline CDR1 LGHDT, CDR2 YNNKEL (reference sequence).